The 2 T cell receptor beta chains in this list originate from one sample, sequenced in a study of blood T cell repertoires in COVID-19. The repertoire was sequenced with immunoSEQ multiplex PCR; TCRdb's copy has only in-frame clones and lacks some. The repertoire includes about 100,000 clones, almost 85% of them detected once, and more than 4% sits in the top ten. Source material: peripheral blood. All receptors derive from a human donor in a cohort sampled during active COVID-19.

J is TRBJ2-5 and V is TRBV14, with 10 nucleotides matching TRBD2. The germline V gene has CDR1 SGHDN and CDR2 FVKESK. Trimming removed 0 bases from V and 1 base from J; junction bases left unmatched: 5. The CDR3 runs 17 residues. The CDR3 DNA follows: TGTGCCAGCAGCCAAGATGGGGGACTAGCGATCCAAGAGACCCAGTACTTC. It translates to CASSQDGGLAIQETQYF.

This chain connects TRBV28 to TRBJ2-7; 7 bases line up with TRBD1. The CDR3 runs 14 residues. The V segment lost 7 bases and the J segment 3 bases; nucleotides outside the gene matches: 9. From germline, CDR1 is MDHEN and CDR2 SYDVKM. CDR3 amino acids: CASKPGQSIYEQYF. The CDR3 bases are TGTGCCAGCAAACCGGGACAGTCTATCTACGAGCAGTACTTC.